Listed below are T cell receptor beta chains from one sample, sequenced in a study of STAT5B mutations in CD4+ large granular lymphocyte leukemia. Method: immunoSEQ multiplex PCR; TCRdb's copy keeps in-frame clones and lacks some. The table includes tens of thousands of clones, over 70% detected once. Sequencing used CD4+ T cells from blood buffy coats. The receptors derive from a human donor in good health. The CDR3 runs from the conserved cysteine through the conserved F or W. The order of the fields is J gene, D gene, clone size, V gene, CDR3 protein, CDR3 DNA. D genes are given only for firm matches. The size field is filled for only some rows; it gives once, few, many or a size class.

j_call: TRBJ1-5; d_call: -; clone_size: few; v_call: TRBV10-2; cdr3_aa: CASSESYRQANQPQHF; cdr3_nt: TGCGCCAGCAGTGAGTCGTACAGGCAAGCTAATCAGCCCCAGCATTTT
j_call: TRBJ2-7; d_call: TRBD2; clone_size: -; v_call: TRBV27; cdr3_aa: CASSAAGGGFYEQYF; cdr3_nt: TGTGCCAGCAGTGCCGCGGGAGGCGGATTCTACGAGCAGTACTTC
j_call: TRBJ2-2; d_call: -; clone_size: -; v_call: TRBV6-5; cdr3_aa: CASSYRRYTGELFF; cdr3_nt: TGTGCCAGCAGTTACCGGCGCTACACCGGGGAGCTGTTTTTT
j_call: TRBJ1-1; d_call: -; clone_size: few; v_call: TRBV2; cdr3_aa: CASTRTAVWAEAFF; cdr3_nt: TGTGCCAGCACAAGGACAGCGGTTTGGGCTGAAGCTTTCTTT
j_call: TRBJ2-7; d_call: -; clone_size: -; v_call: TRBV27; cdr3_aa: CASMRGGARSGEQYF; cdr3_nt: TGTGCCAGCATGCGGGGCGGGGCCCGATCAGGGGAGCAGTACTTC
j_call: TRBJ1-2; d_call: -; clone_size: few; v_call: TRBV20-1; cdr3_aa: CSVKSYGYTF; cdr3_nt: TGCAGTGTCAAATCGTATGGCTACACCTTC
j_call: TRBJ2-1; d_call: -; clone_size: -; v_call: TRBV6-4; cdr3_aa: CASSDRTTSNEQFF; cdr3_nt: TGTGCCAGCAGTGACCGGACAACTAGCAATGAGCAGTTCTTC
j_call: TRBJ2-7; d_call: -; clone_size: medium-sized; v_call: TRBV5-1; cdr3_aa: CASSPTLGDEQYF; cdr3_nt: TGCGCCAGCAGCCCTACCCTCGGGGATGAGCAGTACTTC
j_call: TRBJ2-7; d_call: TRBD1; clone_size: -; v_call: TRBV30; cdr3_aa: CAWSVKGASYEQYF; cdr3_nt: TGTGCCTGGAGTGTAAAGGGGGCCTCCTACGAGCAGTACTTC
j_call: TRBJ2-1; d_call: TRBD1; clone_size: few; v_call: TRBV11-3; cdr3_aa: CASSGQGAYNEQFF; cdr3_nt: TGTGCCAGCAGCGGACAGGGGGCGTACAATGAGCAGTTCTTC
j_call: TRBJ2-5; d_call: -; clone_size: -; v_call: TRBV29-1; cdr3_aa: CSVEKSGETQYF; cdr3_nt: TGCAGCGTTGAAAAGAGTGGAGAGACCCAGTACTTC
j_call: TRBJ1-1; d_call: -; clone_size: -; v_call: TRBV7-9; cdr3_aa: CASSMDFPEAFF; cdr3_nt: TGTGCCAGCAGCATGGATTTTCCTGAAGCTTTCTTT
j_call: TRBJ2-1; d_call: -; clone_size: once; v_call: TRBV30; cdr3_aa: CAWSGLANNKQFF; cdr3_nt: TGTGCCTGGAGTGGACTGGCTAACAATAAGCAGTTCTTC
j_call: TRBJ2-7; d_call: TRBD1; clone_size: few; v_call: TRBV7-6; cdr3_aa: CASSSGPGQMYEQYF; cdr3_nt: TGTGCCAGCAGCTCGGGACCGGGACAGATGTACGAGCAGTACTTC
j_call: TRBJ2-2; d_call: -; clone_size: -; v_call: TRBV19; cdr3_aa: CASSSLSGELFF; cdr3_nt: TGTGCCAGTAGTTCCCTGTCGGGGGAGCTGTTTTTT
j_call: TRBJ1-5; d_call: -; clone_size: few; v_call: TRBV21-1; cdr3_aa: CASSPKGGSRCNQPQHF; cdr3_nt: TGTGCCAGCAGCCCCAAAGGAGGGTCTAGGTGCAATCAGCCCCAGCATTTT
j_call: TRBJ1-2; d_call: -; clone_size: -; v_call: TRBV20-1; cdr3_aa: CSARTGGGYTF; cdr3_nt: TGCAGTGCTAGAACTGGGGGTGGCTACACCTTC
j_call: TRBJ1-2; d_call: -; clone_size: once; v_call: TRBV5-1; cdr3_aa: CASSLGAGHYGYTF; cdr3_nt: TGCGCCAGCAGCTTGGGCGCCGGACACTATGGCTACACCTTC
j_call: TRBJ2-1; d_call: TRBD2; clone_size: once; v_call: TRBV10-3; cdr3_aa: CAISVTSGVLKNEQFF; cdr3_nt: TGTGCCATCAGTGTGACTAGCGGGGTCCTAAAGAATGAGCAGTTCTTC
j_call: TRBJ1-2; d_call: -; clone_size: -; v_call: TRBV30; cdr3_aa: CAWSSRGGYTF; cdr3_nt: TGTGCCTGGAGCTCACGGGGTGGCTACACCTTC
j_call: TRBJ2-2; d_call: -; clone_size: -; v_call: TRBV5-4; cdr3_aa: CASSQDRTGELFF; cdr3_nt: TGTGCCAGCAGCCAAGACCGCACCGGGGAGCTGTTTTTT
j_call: TRBJ2-3; d_call: -; clone_size: -; v_call: TRBV5-1; cdr3_aa: CASSFGQNTQYF; cdr3_nt: TGCGCCAGCAGCTTTGGGCAAAATACGCAGTATTTT
j_call: TRBJ2-2; d_call: TRBD2; clone_size: -; v_call: TRBV7-2; cdr3_aa: CASSQTSGYTGELFF; cdr3_nt: TGTGCCAGCAGCCAGACTAGCGGTTACACCGGGGAGCTGTTTTTT
j_call: TRBJ2-3; d_call: -; clone_size: -; v_call: TRBV29-1; cdr3_aa: CSVEITRTDTQYF; cdr3_nt: TGCAGCGTTGAGATAACACGCACAGATACGCAGTATTTT
j_call: TRBJ2-5; d_call: -; clone_size: -; v_call: TRBV15; cdr3_aa: CATSGTSFQTQYF; cdr3_nt: TGTGCCACCAGCGGAACCTCATTCCAGACCCAGTACTTC
j_call: TRBJ2-2; d_call: -; clone_size: -; v_call: TRBV11-2; cdr3_aa: CASSLGSSLTGELFF; cdr3_nt: TGTGCCAGCAGCTTAGGTTCCTCCCTCACCGGGGAGCTGTTTTTT
j_call: TRBJ2-5; d_call: -; clone_size: -; v_call: TRBV18; cdr3_aa: CASSPNKETQYF; cdr3_nt: TGTGCCAGCTCACCTAACAAAGAGACCCAGTACTTC
j_call: TRBJ2-7; d_call: TRBD1; clone_size: few; v_call: TRBV7-9; cdr3_aa: CASSPDRYEQYF; cdr3_nt: TGTGCCAGCAGCCCGGACAGGTACGAGCAGTACTTC
j_call: TRBJ2-3; d_call: TRBD1; clone_size: -; v_call: TRBV30; cdr3_aa: CAWTGTVSTDTQYF; cdr3_nt: TGTGCCTGGACCGGGACAGTGAGCACAGATACGCAGTATTTT
j_call: TRBJ2-3; d_call: TRBD1; clone_size: -; v_call: TRBV28; cdr3_aa: CASSPPGQSTDTQYF; cdr3_nt: TGTGCCAGCTCCCCGCCGGGACAGAGCACAGATACGCAGTATTTT
j_call: TRBJ2-7; d_call: TRBD1; clone_size: once; v_call: TRBV28; cdr3_aa: CASNRGLGPYEQYF; cdr3_nt: TGTGCCAGCAATAGGGGGCTAGGACCCTACGAGCAGTACTTC
j_call: TRBJ1-1; d_call: -; clone_size: -; v_call: TRBV28; cdr3_aa: CASSYSLEAFF; cdr3_nt: TGTGCCAGCAGTTACTCTCTTGAAGCTTTCTTT
j_call: TRBJ2-7; d_call: TRBD1; clone_size: -; v_call: TRBV2; cdr3_aa: CASTQTGGSYEQYF; cdr3_nt: TGTGCCAGCACCCAGACAGGGGGCTCCTACGAGCAGTACTTC